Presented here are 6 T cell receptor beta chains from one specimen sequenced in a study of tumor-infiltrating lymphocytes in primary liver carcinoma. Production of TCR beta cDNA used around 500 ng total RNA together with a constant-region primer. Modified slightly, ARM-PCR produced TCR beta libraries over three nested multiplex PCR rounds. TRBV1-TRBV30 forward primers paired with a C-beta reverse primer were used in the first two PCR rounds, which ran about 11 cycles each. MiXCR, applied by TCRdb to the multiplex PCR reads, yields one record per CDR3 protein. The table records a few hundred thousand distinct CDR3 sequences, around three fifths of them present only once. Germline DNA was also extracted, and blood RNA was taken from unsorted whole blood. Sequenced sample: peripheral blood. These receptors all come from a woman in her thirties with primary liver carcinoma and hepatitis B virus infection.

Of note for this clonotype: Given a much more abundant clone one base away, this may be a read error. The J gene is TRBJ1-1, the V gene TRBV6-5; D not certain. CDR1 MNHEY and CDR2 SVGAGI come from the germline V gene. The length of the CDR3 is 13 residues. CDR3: CASRYSFRTEAFF. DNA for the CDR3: TGTGCCAGCAGATACTCTTTCCGAACTGAAGCTTTCTTT.

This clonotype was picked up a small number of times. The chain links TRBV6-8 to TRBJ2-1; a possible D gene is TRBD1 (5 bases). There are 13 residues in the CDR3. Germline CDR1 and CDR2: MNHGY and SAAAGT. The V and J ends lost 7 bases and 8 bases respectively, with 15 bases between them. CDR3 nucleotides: TGTGCCAGCACAACTCAGGGTATCGATGAGCAGTTCTTC. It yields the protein CASTTQGIDEQFF.

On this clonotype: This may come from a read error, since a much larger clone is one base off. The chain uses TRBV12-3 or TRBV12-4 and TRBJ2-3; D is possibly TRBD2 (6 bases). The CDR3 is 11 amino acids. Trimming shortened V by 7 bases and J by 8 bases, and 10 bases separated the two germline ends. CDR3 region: CASTPEGTQYF. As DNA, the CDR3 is TGTGCCAGCACCCCGGAGGGTACGCAGTATTTT.

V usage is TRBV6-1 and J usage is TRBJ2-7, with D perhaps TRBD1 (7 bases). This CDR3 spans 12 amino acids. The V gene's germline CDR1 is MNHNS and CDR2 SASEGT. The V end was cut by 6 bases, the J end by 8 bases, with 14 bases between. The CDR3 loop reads CASRSGGRQQYF. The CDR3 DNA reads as TGTGCCAGCAGATCAGGGGGGCGTCAGCAGTACTTC.

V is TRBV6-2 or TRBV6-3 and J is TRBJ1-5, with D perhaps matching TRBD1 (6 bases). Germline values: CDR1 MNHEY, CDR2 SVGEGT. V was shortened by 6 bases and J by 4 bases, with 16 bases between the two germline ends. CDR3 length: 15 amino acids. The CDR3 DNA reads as TGTGCCAGCAGACAGGGACAAACTTTAAATCAGCCCCAGCATTTT. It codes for CASRQGQTLNQPQHF.

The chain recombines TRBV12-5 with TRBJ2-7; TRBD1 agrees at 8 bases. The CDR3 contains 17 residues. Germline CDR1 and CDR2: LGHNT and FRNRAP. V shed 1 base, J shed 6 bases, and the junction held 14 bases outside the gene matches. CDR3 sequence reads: CASGLAVGGQGRLEQYF. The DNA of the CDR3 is TGTGCTAGTGGTTTGGCCGTAGGTGGACAGGGTAGGCTCGAGCAGTACTTC.